These 3 T cell receptor beta chains came from one sample sequenced in a study of blood T cell repertoires in COVID-19. Clones were read by immunoSEQ multiplex PCR, and TCRdb kept only the in-frame ones, dropping some. This sample carries 200,000 to 250,000 clones, 70% to 85% of them seen once, and the ten largest clones take around 2%. Sequencing was performed on peripheral blood. The source of these receptors is a woman older than 75 with acute or convalescent COVID-19.

The J gene is TRBJ2-7, the V gene TRBV29-1; 8 positions match TRBD2. J was trimmed by 4 bases and V by 6 bases; bases with no gene match: 8. CDR3 size: 13 residues. Germline V CDR1 and CDR2: SQVTM, ANQGSEA. CDR3 in amino acids: CSVGGGRNYEQYF. The DNA for the CDR3 is TGCAGCGTGGGGGGCGGGAGGAATTACGAGCAGTACTTC.

The chain combines TRBV5-3 with TRBJ2-7, with D possibly matching TRBD1 (5 bases). TRBV5-3 is filed as an ORF, its function uncertain. V was clipped by 6 bases and J by 2 bases, with 18 bases between them. The CDR3 consists of 15 residues. The DNA for the CDR3 is TGTGCCAGAATACTTCAGGTCAGGGAAACCTACGAGCAGTACTTC. This translates into CARILQVRETYEQYF.

This chain links TRBV6-5 with TRBJ2-5, with D possibly TRBD1 on 5 matching bases. CDR1 is MNHEY and CDR2 is SVGAGI in the germline V gene. CDR3 size: 14 residues. V shed 6 bases and J shed 2 bases, with 13 bases lying between them. CDR3 DNA sequence: TGTGCCAGCAGAAGGGGCCGCCCTCAAGAGACCCAGTACTTC. Translation gives CASRRGRPQETQYF.